A selection of T cell receptor beta chains follows, all from one sample in a study of T cell responses to AZD1222 COVID-19 vaccine. TCRdb's copy holds only in-frame clones and misses some; the assay was immunoSEQ multiplex PCR. The sample has 150,000 to 200,000 clones; roughly 93% are singletons. Source: peripheral blood, taken on day 0 of AZD1222 vaccination. The receptors were gathered from an adult in good health. Each CDR3 is given with its conserved first and last residue. The D gene is left open where the match is weak.

TRBV27,TRBJ2-7,NA,TGTGCCAGCAGTTTGATAGGAGGACCCCTTACCCGAAGCTCCTACGAGCAGTACTTC,CASSLIGGPLTRSSYEQYF
TRBV27,TRBJ2-1,NA,TGTGCCAGCAGTCTAGGATTGCCCCGGGTACACAATGAGCAGTTCTTC,CASSLGLPRVHNEQFF
TRBV5-1,TRBJ2-1,TRBD1,TGCGCCAGCAGCTTGCCGGGACAGTTAAGCAATGAGCAGTTCTTC,CASSLPGQLSNEQFF
TRBV7-2,TRBJ2-7,NA,TGTGCCAGCAGCTTGACGGTCTACGAGCAGTACTTC,CASSLTVYEQYF
TRBV15,TRBJ2-5,TRBD1,TGTGCCACCAGCAGCGGGGGCGGACAGGGAAAGACCCAGTACTTC,CATSSGGGQGKTQYF
TRBV5-1,TRBJ2-3,NA,TGCGCCAGCAGCACGAATTCAATTCGCCATACGCAGTATTTT,CASSTNSIRHTQYF
TRBV5-1,TRBJ2-7,TRBD1,TGCGCCAGCAGCTTACGGACAGGCGGCGAGCAGTACTTC,CASSLRTGGEQYF
TRBV5-1,TRBJ2-1,NA,TGCGCCAGCAGCTCGGAACAGAATGAGCAGTTCTTC,CASSSEQNEQFF
TRBV5-1,TRBJ2-3,NA,TGCGCCAGCAGCTTGGCCGGGAAGCCCACAGATACGCAGTATTTT,CASSLAGKPTDTQYF
TRBV24-1,TRBJ2-2,NA,TGTGCCACCGGCAGGGCCGGGGAGCTGTTTTTT,CATGRAGELFF
TRBV3-1/TRBV3-2,TRBJ1-2,NA,TGTGCCAGCAGCCAAGCCCGAGGGGGGGCGCGAGGTTACACCTTC,CASSQARGGARGYTF
TRBV5-1,TRBJ1-5,TRBD1,TGCGCCAGCAGCAGAGACAGGGGCCAGCCCCAGCATTTT,CASSRDRGQPQHF
TRBV7-8,TRBJ1-1,NA,TGTGCCAGCAGCTTAGCGAACGGCCCCCAGAGCACTGAAGCTTTCTTT,CASSLANGPQSTEAFF
TRBV7-9,TRBJ2-5,NA,TGTGCCAGCAGTGTACCCGCGACCATTAAAGAGACCCAGTACTTC,CASSVPATIKETQYF
TRBV6-2/TRBV6-3,TRBJ2-1,NA,TGTGCCAGCAGTTACTCGATCGTCACACCAGCCTACAATGAGCAGTTCTTC,CASSYSIVTPAYNEQFF
TRBV6-1,TRBJ2-1,NA,TGTGCCAGCAGTGAATCCACAGGTATAGGCAATGAGCAGTTCTTC,CASSESTGIGNEQFF
TRBV2,TRBJ1-6,TRBD1,TGTGCCAGCAGTGAAGTGGGGACAGGAGACTATAATTCACCCCTCCACTTT,CASSEVGTGDYNSPLHF
TRBV6-6,TRBJ1-5,NA,TGTGCCAGCAGTTACTCGGCGGGAGTCGGGCAGCCCCAGCATTTT,CASSYSAGVGQPQHF
TRBV19,TRBJ1-6,NA,TGTGCCAGTAGCCACCCAACCGGCTCAGCCTATAATTCACCCCTCCACTTT,CASSHPTGSAYNSPLHF
TRBV2,TRBJ2-5,NA,TGTGCCAGCAGAGGCGGGAAGTACCAAGAGACCCAGTACTTC,CASRGGKYQETQYF
TRBV2,TRBJ2-6,TRBD1,TGTGCCAGCAGTGAAAGGACCGGGACAGGGTTATCCGGGGCCAACGTCCTGACTTTC,CASSERTGTGLSGANVLTF
TRBV2,TRBJ2-7,TRBD2,TGTGCCGGCGGGACTAGCGGGAGGGTCGACGAGCAGTACTTC,CAGGTSGRVDEQYF
TRBV27,TRBJ2-7,NA,TGTGCCAGCGGCCGGGACTCAGTTCTTGGCGTGCGGTACTTC,CASGRDSVLGVRYF
TRBV27,TRBJ1-2,TRBD1,TGTGCCAGCAGTTCCCGGGACAGTTTTCCTGTTAACTATGGCTACACCTTC,CASSSRDSFPVNYGYTF
TRBV12-5,TRBJ2-3,TRBD2,TGTGCTAGTGGTTTGGTACTAGGCGGGAGGGCTAGCACAGATACGCAGTATTTT,CASGLVLGGRASTDTQYF
TRBV28,TRBJ2-7,TRBD1,TGTGCCAGCAGATCCTCCGGGACAGGGGCCTACGAGCAGTACTTC,CASRSSGTGAYEQYF